The 6 T cell receptor beta chains below were found in one sample sequenced in a study of blood T cell repertoires in COVID-19. Only in-frame clones appear in the TCRdb table, and some are missing; sequencing was by immunoSEQ multiplex PCR. The table shows over 35,000 clones, with 75% to 85% occurring only once. Sequenced material: peripheral blood. Receptors were obtained from a human donor in a cohort sampled during active COVID-19.

CDR3 residues: CASSLAGAANYGYTF. The CDR3 bases are TGCGCCAGCAGTCTAGCGGGGGCGGCTAACTATGGCTACACCTTC. The V call is TRBV4-3, the J call TRBJ1-2; a possible D gene is TRBD1 (6 bases). V gave up 6 bases and J gave up 0 bases, with 14 bases separating them. CDR1 is LGHNA and CDR2 is YSLEER in the germline V gene. The CDR3 has 15 amino acids.

In DNA form, the CDR3 reads TGTGCCAGCAGCTTAGGGGGGCGGCAGCCCCAGCATTTT. It is translated as CASSLGGRQPQHF. V usage is TRBV7-9 and J usage is TRBJ1-5; a possible D gene is TRBD1 (6 bases). The CDR3 loop spans 13 amino acids. Looked up from germline, CDR1 is SEHNR and CDR2 is FQNEAQ (reference sequence). Deletions cut 1 base from V and 7 bases from J, with 8 bases between.

The V and J genes are TRBV12-5 and TRBJ1-1, with D tentatively TRBD1 (6 bases). The V gene lost 1 base and the J gene lost 3 bases, with 9 bases spanning the gap. CDR3 length: 14 amino acids. CDR1 is LGHNT, CDR2 FRNRAP, per germline. In DNA, the CDR3 is TGTGCTAGTGGTTTGGCTAACAGGGACACTGAAGCTTTCTTT. Amino acids: CASGLANRDTEAFF.

This clone was seen only once. The V call is TRBV15, the J call TRBJ1-3; D is unclear. CDR1 and CDR2 (germline): LNHNV, YYDKDF (reference sequence). The CDR3 is 16 residues long. Trimming cost V 4 bases and J 0 bases, with 13 bases left between them. CDR3 in amino acids: CATSTGAGISGNTIYF. CDR3 nucleotides: TGTGCCACCAGCACGGGAGCGGGAATCTCTGGAAACACCATATATTTT.

The chain employs TRBV5-6 and TRBJ2-5; 9 nucleotides align to TRBD1. V gave up 2 bases and J gave up 5 bases; unmatched junction bases: 1. This CDR3 is 13 amino acids long. Germline V lookup: CDR1 SGHDT, CDR2 YYEEEE. CDR3 in DNA: TGTGCCAGCAGCTTCGACAGGGGGGAGACCCAGTACTTC. Protein sequence: CASSFDRGETQYF.

This chain uses TRBV6-5 with TRBJ2-4, with 9 bases that match TRBD2. Germline CDR1 MNHEY, CDR2 SVGAGI. V trimming: 11 bases; J trimming: 6 bases; junction bases outside the gene matches: 14. The CDR3 runs to 15 residues. DNA of the CDR3: TGTGCCTCCCGGCTAGCGGGAATGCGAGGAAACATTCAGTACTTC. Its protein product is CASRLAGMRGNIQYF.